The source of this T cell receptor (beta chain) is a study of blood T cell repertoires in COVID-19. Study-level background: The United States, Italy and Spain supplied acute and convalescent COVID-19 samples. In each case, the material was cDNA or gDNA derived from T cells, B-cell-depleted T cells, or PBMCs.

In the original workflow: Amplification from reference gene primers served as the basis for estimated nucleated cell counts. Sequenced by immunoSEQ multiplex PCR; TCRdb stores in-frame clones only, minus some. That table is the source of V, J and clone size, and D and trimming were worked out from the DNA. The sample includes about 160,000 clones, 80% to 85% seen only once; the top ten take roughly 9.1%. The CDR3 is made up of 13 amino acids. V was shortened by 5 bases and J by 7 bases, with 14 bases between the two germline ends. Germline-derived CDR1 and CDR2 are SGHTA and FQGNSA. The clonotype comes from a woman aged 80 or over with active or convalescent COVID-19. The chain has TRBV7-2 and TRBJ1-1; weak D call: TRBD1 (6 bases). The sequenced material came from peripheral blood. Here the CDR3 DNA reads TGTGCCAGCAGCCGCGGACAGTTTATTGAAGCTTTCTTT. Protein sequence: CASSRGQFIEAFF.